This TCR beta chain was identified in a study of T cell repertoires in cytomegalovirus infection. Study as a whole: A matching HLA type, together with CMV infection, was signaled by public TCR beta signatures. Whole-study results and caveats: Ex vivo responses were dominated by HLA-C-restricted CMV-specific TCR beta clonotypes. Summed frequency of shared TCR beta families picked out CMV carriers who also had the relevant HLA.

As regards this clonotype: As yet, its antigen is unknown.

TCRdb re-analysed the reads in MiXCR, keeping a single row per CDR3 protein. The table has a few hundred thousand distinct CDR3 sequences, 40% seen once. Germline values: CDR1 DFQATT, CDR2 SNEGSKA (reference sequence). The CDR3 covers 13 residues. V was cut by 7 bases and J by 0 bases, with 7 bases left in between. The genes are TRBV20-1 and TRBJ2-6; D possibly corresponds to TRBD2 (5 bases). The TCR was taken from a human donor in good health (CMV status not recorded). Some clones in this sample may be carry-over from other donors' samples. This material consisted of cultured PBMCs, taken from culture after CMV antigen stimulation. CDR3 in amino acids: CSGRGSGANVLTF. The DNA for the CDR3 is TGCAGTGGTCGGGGCTCTGGGGCCAACGTCCTGACTTTC.